This T cell receptor (beta chain) was profiled in a study of T cell changes during pregnancy in multiple sclerosis (dated by TCRdb to between 2018 and 2021). Regarding the research as a whole: The study looked at changes in the T cell repertoire across pregnancy in women with multiple sclerosis.

For this clone: Its antigen has not been determined. No per-base quality is available; no much larger clone lies one base away.

In the germline V gene, CDR1 corresponds to SGHAT and CDR2 to FQNNGV. Reading from cysteine to phenylalanine, the CDR3 counts 16 amino acids. The only DNA kept is the CDR3, 48 bases in frame from the first base. The V and J ends are trimmed by 8 bases and 0 bases, leaving 17 bases between them. Libraries were built with the immunoSEQ multiplex PCR assay. TCRdb re-hosts the immuneACCESS table, in-frame sequences only. Its copies lack some clones; in the studies checked, an unresolved V gene accounts for under half of them, and the cause for the rest is not known. The sample table contains about 76,000 clones; only one count was recorded for 93% of them. Of the sample, 2.5% to 3% falls within the top ten clones.

The sequencing here drew on peripheral blood, taken in the second trimester of pregnancy. The source is a female donor with multiple sclerosis, enrolled in a pregnancy study. This chain joins TRBV11-2 to TRBJ2-1; no D gene is confidently identified. The sequenced DNA: TGTGCCAGCCGCCGCTCATCCACTAACTCCTACAATGAGCAGTTCTTC. Its translation reads: CASRRSSTNSYNEQFF.